This entry lists 13 T cell receptor beta chains sequenced from one sample in a study of cytomegalovirus exposure and HLA in healthy donors. Vbeta (60) and Jbeta (13) primers were used in the PCR. This table comes from immunoSEQ multiplex PCR, and its TCRdb copy is limited to in-frame clones, with some not included. There are 200,000 to 300,000 clones in the sample; almost 85% occur only once, and 2% lies in the top ten. Sequencing was done on a sample of PBMCs. The origin of the receptors is a woman in her forties in good health and CMV-seropositive.

This clone came up a few times. This sequence joins TRBV7-9 and TRBJ2-5; D may be TRBD2 (6 bases). With 5 bases removed from V and 2 bases from J, the gap between germline ends came to 15 bases. Germline values: CDR1 SEHNR, CDR2 FQNEAQ (reference sequence). This CDR3 has 15 amino acids. The CDR3 here is CASSEPGLRQETQYF. CDR3 DNA: TGTGCCAGCAGCGAACCGGGACTCCGGCAAGAGACCCAGTACTTC. Variable domain in full (rest from reference TRBV7-9 and TRBJ2-5): DTGVSQNPRHKITKRGQNVTFRCDPISEHNRLYWYRQTLGQGPEFLTYFQNEAQLEKSRLLSDRFSAERPKGSFSTLEIQRTEQGDSAMYLCASSEPGLRQETQYFGPGTRLLVL.

The chain is built from TRBV7-9 and TRBJ2-2; 7 positions agree with TRBD2. Germline V gene sequence: CDR1 SEHNR, CDR2 FQNEAQ (reference sequence). After removal of 0 bases from V and 6 bases from J, the junction contained 1 base not matched to a gene. This CDR3 contains 14 residues. CDR3 sequence reads: CASSLAGGSGELFF. As DNA, the CDR3 is TGTGCCAGCAGCTTAGCGGGAGGGTCCGGGGAGCTGTTTTTT.

The V gene is TRBV6-1, the J gene TRBJ1-1; TRBD1 is a possible D gene (6 bases). V lost 9 bases, J lost 4 bases, and 18 bases lay in between. The CDR3 loop spans 14 amino acids. The germline V gene encodes CDR1 MNHNS and CDR2 SASEGT. DNA for the CDR3: TGTGCCAGTGCCCGGGGGGCCTTTGGCACTGAAGCTTTCTTT. It yields the protein CASARGAFGTEAFF.

The V and J genes are TRBV4-2 and TRBJ2-7; 8 bases map to TRBD1. Germline values: CDR1 LGHNA, CDR2 YNFKEQ. CDR3 length equals 15 residues. The junction had 8 bases not matched to a gene; V was cut back by 0 bases and J by 7 bases. CDR3 sequence: CASSQDWTGRREQYF. The DNA of the CDR3 is TGTGCCAGCAGCCAAGATTGGACAGGGAGGAGGGAGCAGTACTTC.

This clone was seen only a few times. The chain links TRBV29-1 to TRBJ2-5, with a weak D call TRBD2 (6 bases). V lost 4 bases and J lost 4, with 16 bases in between. The CDR3 spans 14 residues. Germline values: CDR1 SQVTM, CDR2 ANQGSEA. CDR3 nucleotide sequence: TGCAGCGTTGCGGGCCAGACAGCGGGAGAGACCCAGTACTTC. Translated: CSVAGQTAGETQYF.

In DNA form, the CDR3 reads TGTGCCAGCACTCATCAGGGGAACAGGGTTGGAAAGTACGAGCAGTACTTC. Protein product: CASTHQGNRVGKYEQYF. V and J are TRBV5-4 and TRBJ2-7; possibly TRBD1 for D (6 bases). The CDR3 is 17 residues long. The germline gives CDR1 SGHNT, CDR2 YYREEE (reference sequence). V shed 6 bases and J shed 4 bases, with 26 bases lying between them.

This clone was picked up a small number of times. The chain uses TRBV6-4 and TRBJ2-7; 7 bases align to TRBD1. Unmatched junction bases numbered 7, after V lost 5 bases and J lost 3 bases. Germline-derived CDR1 and CDR2 are MRHNA and SNTAGT. The CDR3 sequence is 14 residues long. DNA of the CDR3: TGTGCCAGCAGTCCAGACAGGGCCTACTACGAGCAGTACTTC. This encodes CASSPDRAYYEQYF.

The gene calls are TRBV29-1 and TRBJ2-7; 9 bases line up with TRBD1. The CDR3 runs 13 residues. The germline V gene encodes CDR1 SQVTM and CDR2 ANQGSEA. V was pared by 4 bases and J by 2 bases, with 3 bases of the junction left unmatched. CDR3 sequence: CSVVGQGPYEQYF. CDR3 DNA sequence: TGCAGCGTTGTGGGACAGGGTCCCTACGAGCAGTACTTC.

The V gene is TRBV9, the J gene TRBJ2-7; 14 bases are a match to TRBD2. The J segment lost 5 bases and the V segment lost 3 bases, leaving 4 bases of the junction unmatched. CDR3 length: 15 amino acids. The germline CDR1 and CDR2 sequences are SGDLS and YYNGEE. CDR3 in DNA: TGTGCCAGCAGCGCGAGACTAGCGGGAGGGGACGAGCAGTACTTC. It yields the protein CASSARLAGGDEQYF.

On this clone: Mismatch with germline at one junction end may stem from a read error. The gene calls are TRBV7-7 and TRBJ2-1; D tentatively reads TRBD1 or TRBD2 (5 bases each). CDR1 is SSHAT and CDR2 is FNYEAQ in the germline V gene (reference sequence). The CDR3 is 15 amino acids. DNA for the CDR3: TGTGCTAGCAGCTTAGGGGAGAGTTCGTACAATGAGCAGTTCTTC. It encodes CASSLGESSYNEQFF.

V and J are TRBV28 and TRBJ2-1; the match to TRBD2 covers 10 bases. CDR3 length: 15 amino acids. Germline V CDR1 and CDR2: MDHEN, SYDVKM. Trimming took 8 bases from V and 4 from J; bases not matched to a gene: 8. This CDR3 is CASQRQTSGYNEQFF. The CDR3 DNA is TGTGCCAGCCAGAGACAGACTAGCGGGTACAATGAGCAGTTCTTC.

Regarding this clone: A junction boundary mismatches the germline segment, possibly from a read error. The genes are TRBV7-2 and TRBJ2-5; 7 positions agree with TRBD2. This CDR3 spans 15 amino acids. The germline V gene has CDR1 SGHTA and CDR2 FQGNSA. CDR3 sequence: CASSLGWSSGPFFNF. In nucleotides, the CDR3 is TGTGCCAGCAGCTTAGGGTGGTCTAGCGGCCCTTTTTTTAACTTC.

V gene TRBV7-6 combines with J gene TRBJ2-2; 9 nucleotides match TRBD2. The V gene end was trimmed by 5 bases and the J gene end by 4 bases; junction bases not matched to a gene: 8. CDR1 and CDR2 from the germline V gene are SGHVS and FNYEAQ. This CDR3 region has 16 residues. CDR3: CASSGSGSLSTGELFF. CDR3 nucleotides: TGTGCCAGCAGCGGTAGCGGGAGTTTATCCACCGGGGAGCTGTTTTTT.